This TCR beta chain was recorded in a study of identical twins. Overall study results and limits: Model-predicted out-of-frame TCR alpha sharing fell below observed values in monozygotic twins.

TCRdb re-called the 5' RACE reads with MiXCR, one entry per CDR3 protein. The data show 1.5 million or so distinct CDR3 sequences, under 35% seen once. Worth noting for this clonotype: Its matching antigen is unknown.

V lost 1 base and J lost 3; bases outside the gene matches: 6. Germline V gene lookup returns CDR1 LGHNA and CDR2 YNFKEQ. This CDR3 is built from 16 residues. This clonotype was obtained from a newborn girl in good health. Sequenced sample: cord blood. The chain is built from TRBV4-2 and TRBJ2-1; 7 bases match TRBD1. CDR3 region: CASSQGQGNFYNEQFF. Written as DNA, the CDR3 is TGTGCCAGCAGCCAAGGACAGGGCAACTTCTACAATGAGCAGTTCTTC.